This T cell receptor (beta chain) was found in a study of shared clonotypes between healthy human individuals. Overall study context: CD4 naive cells filled three plates per donor, CD4 memory three, CD8 naive two and CD8 memory one. General observations from the study: Sharing of clonotypes among donors was expected to vary with sequencing depth. Memory subsets generally showed smaller estimated richness than naive subsets did.

Running of the assay took place at deep level. The repertoire was sequenced with immunoSEQ multiplex PCR; TCRdb's copy has only in-frame clones and lacks some. The data hold 2 million to 2.5 million clones, with roughly 91% observed a single time. Germline assignment: CDR1 SGDLS and CDR2 YYNGEE. V was shortened by 3 bases and J by 1 base, with 13 bases between the two germline ends. This CDR3 spans 15 amino acids. Terminally differentiated effector memory CD45RA+ cells were left out of the naive CD8 fraction, which was CD45RO-negative and positively selected for CCR7. With respect to this clone: The antigen is unknown.

The TCR was taken from a man aged 18 to 30 in good health. Some clones in this sample may be carry-over from other donors' samples. Sequences were obtained from naive CD8+ T cells from PBMCs. The chain carries TRBV9 and TRBJ1-2; TRBD1 might be the D (5 bases). The CDR3: CASSERDSRNYGYTF. The CDR3 DNA reads as TGTGCCAGCAGCGAGAGGGACTCTCGTAACTATGGCTACACCTTC.